The following is a T cell receptor beta chain sequence with its context. The CDR3 runs 15 residues. V shed 0 bases, J shed 5 bases, and the junction held 4 bases outside the gene matches. Germline CDR1 is SGHTA and CDR2 is FQGNSA. This sample is part of a study of blood T cell repertoires in COVID-19. In the study overall: Collection of acute and convalescent COVID-19 samples took place in the United States, Italy and Spain.

In the authors' workflow: Nucleated cell number was recorded as an estimate derived from reference gene primer amplification. Produced via immunoSEQ multiplex PCR; TCRdb's table is partial and in-frame only. V and J calls plus clone size are reproduced from that table; the DNA served to infer D and trimming. The repertoire holds 200,000 to 250,000 clones, 82% seen once, with about 3.8% in the top ten. The gene calls are TRBV7-2 and TRBJ1-1, with 9 bases aligning to TRBD1. Sequencing input: peripheral blood. This clonotype originated in a woman older than 75 with acute or convalescent COVID-19. Here the CDR3 DNA reads TGTGCCAGCAGCTTAGCGGGACAGGGTGGGACTGAAGCTTTCTTT. This encodes CASSLAGQGGTEAFF.